This TCR beta chain appears in the sequencing data of a study of T-cell memory formation after mild COVID-19. Overall study findings and caveats: The main location of contracting CD4+ clones was CM and EM, and that of contracting CD8+ clones was EMRA.

Trimming cost V 0 bases and J 4 bases; bases outside gene matches: 9. Germline V gene lookup returns CDR1 LGHNA and CDR2 YSLEER. The CDR3 runs 16 residues. This clonotype was seen only a few times. Its antigen is still unknown. TCRdb analysed the 5' RACE reads with MiXCR anew, one entry per CDR3 protein. The sample consists of tens of thousands of distinct CDR3 sequences, 16% of them appearing once. The rearrangement uses TRBV4-3 and TRBJ2-7; 7 bases agree with TRBD1. Material for sequencing was PBMCs or a T cell subset sorted from them (not recorded which). This sequence originates from an adult woman who had mild COVID-19 (a few samples of this study predate the infection). Cell type and time point are not known. Here the CDR3 DNA reads TGCGCCAGCAGCCAAGAACTGACAGGGATGGGTTACGAGCAGTACTTC. Translation: CASSQELTGMGYEQYF.